The 11 T cell receptor beta chains below come from one sample, sequenced in a study of CD8 T cells in ankylosing spondylitis (dated by TCRdb to about 2017). The library came from 5' RACE. Sequencing was performed on an Illumina HiSeq 2500. TCRdb redid the processing of the public reads, applying fastp at Q25 and MiXCR, and retained in-frame beta chains. Each CDR3 protein gets just one entry, which takes the most common genes and DNA from the rows behind it. This sample comprises more than 300,000 distinct CDR3 sequences, 11% of them detected only once. In total, the top ten clones hold more than 7% of the sample. What was sequenced was blood, either unsorted or a sorted T cell fraction (not recorded which). The receptors were gathered from a female donor with ankylosing spondylitis or in good health (not recorded which).

This clonotype was recorded a few times. The chain uses TRBV4-3 and TRBJ2-7; 7 bases map to TRBD1. The CDR3 totals 17 residues. Germline V gene data show CDR1 as LGHNA and CDR2 as YSLEER. Trimming took 0 bases from V and 2 from J; bases not matched to a gene: 10. The CDR3 region has the DNA TGCGCCAGCAGCCAAGATTGGGGATCGGGACAGACCTACGAGCAGTACTTC. It specifies CASSQDWGSGQTYEQYF.

The chain links TRBV6-1 to TRBJ2-7, with 12 bases matching TRBD2. After removal of 6 bases from V and 6 bases from J, the junction contained 6 bases not matched to a gene. The CDR3 has 14 residues. Per germline, CDR1 MNHNS and CDR2 SASEGT. The CDR3 bases are TGTGCCAGCAGCGGACTAGCGGGATCACCCGAGCAGTACTTC. Protein sequence: CASSGLAGSPEQYF.

This clonotype was counted ten times or more. The rearrangement links TRBV28 to TRBJ1-6, with a weak D call TRBD1 (5 bases). CDR3 size: 15 residues. In germline, CDR1 is MDHEN, CDR2 SYDVKM. Trimming removed 7 bases from V and 8 bases from J, with 18 bases in between. CDR3 DNA sequence: TGTGCCAGCAACTCTGGGGGGACGGATTATTCACCCCTCCACTTT. The encoded protein is CASNSGGTDYSPLHF.

The sample holds many counts of this clonotype. Being one base from a much bigger clone, this may be a read error. This chain connects TRBV20-1 to TRBJ2-7; D unclear. Germline assignment: CDR1 DFQATT and CDR2 SNEGSKA (reference sequence). The CDR3 length is 14 residues. With 7 bases removed from V and 0 bases from J, the gap between germline ends came to 16 bases. This CDR3 reads CSVKAPRSSYEQYF. CDR3 DNA sequence: TGCAGTGTAAAGGCGCCAAGGAGCTCCTACGAGCAGTACTTC.

This chain uses TRBV7-9 with TRBJ2-7; D may be TRBD1 (5 bases). Germline V lookup: CDR1 SEHNR, CDR2 FQNEAQ (reference sequence). The CDR3 runs 12 residues. Trimming cost V 5 bases and J 7 bases, with 12 bases left between them. In DNA form, the CDR3 reads TGTGCCAGCAGCCAAGACAGTGGGGAGCAGTACTTC. As protein: CASSQDSGEQYF.

The J gene is TRBJ2-1, the V gene TRBV7-2; D gene ambiguous. Germline V gene sequence: CDR1 SGHTA, CDR2 FQGNSA. The length of the CDR3 is 16 residues. V lost 1 base and J 1 base, leaving 11 bases between the germline ends. CDR3 amino acids: CASSLVAGPSYNEQFF. In nucleotides, the CDR3 is TGTGCCAGCAGCTTAGTGGCAGGTCCGTCCTACAATGAGCAGTTCTTC.

This clonotype has at least ten counts. The J gene is TRBJ2-7, the V gene TRBV7-9; D is uncertain. Looked up from germline, CDR1 is SEHNR and CDR2 is FQNEAQ (reference sequence). Trimming took 1 base from V and 2 from J, leaving 9 bases between them. The CDR3 has 14 residues. CDR3 sequence: CASSLGQSPYEQYF. CDR3 bases: TGTGCCAGCAGCTTAGGCCAGTCTCCCTACGAGCAGTACTTC. The full variable domain, its missing parts supplied by reference TRBV7-9 and TRBJ2-7, is DTGVSQNPRHKITKRGQNVTFRCDPISEHNRLYWYRQTLGQGPEFLTYFQNEAQLEKSRLLSDRFSAERPKGSFSTLEIQRTEQGDSAMYLCASSLGQSPYEQYFGPGTRLTVT.

This clonotype was counted many times. The chain employs TRBV7-8 and TRBJ2-1; 8 nucleotides align to TRBD2. J was trimmed by 0 bases and V by 2 bases; bases with no gene match: 9. CDR3 length: 18 amino acids. Germline V lookup: CDR1 SGHVS, CDR2 FQNEAQ. The CDR3 reads CASSLRASGLSSYNEQFF. The CDR3 bases are TGTGCCAGCAGCTTACGGGCTAGCGGGCTGAGCTCCTACAATGAGCAGTTCTTC.

The chain carries TRBV5-1 and TRBJ2-5; D unresolved. The V and J ends lost 0 bases and 2 bases respectively, with 11 bases between them. Germline V gives CDR1 SGHRS, CDR2 YFSETQ. The CDR3 consists of 15 residues. The DNA for the CDR3 is TGCGCCAGCAGCTTGGGGCAGTTCCGGCAAGAGACCCAGTACTTC. Its protein is CASSLGQFRQETQYF.

This clonotype was recorded at least ten times. The V call is TRBV6-5, the J call TRBJ2-2, with TRBD2 identical over 8 bases. Germline CDR1 reads MNHEY; CDR2 reads SVGAGI. CDR3 length equals 17 residues. Trimming took 1 base from V and 5 from J; bases not matched to a gene: 9. CDR3 bases: TGTGCCAGCAGTTACTTCACCGGGACTAGTGGGACCGGGGAGCTGTTTTTT. Its protein is CASSYFTGTSGTGELFF.

This clonotype was counted many times. V usage is TRBV5-1 and J usage is TRBJ2-5; D is uncertain. The CDR3 loop spans 12 amino acids. From germline, CDR1 is SGHRS and CDR2 YFSETQ. Trimming removed 4 bases at V and 0 bases at J, with 4 bases between. The CDR3 nucleotides read TGCGCCAGCAGCCGTGACCAAGAGACCCAGTACTTC. This gives the protein CASSRDQETQYF.